Following are 21 T cell receptor beta chains from one sample sequenced in a study of cytomegalovirus exposure and HLA in healthy donors. This PCR relied on a set of 60 Vbeta primers and 13 Jbeta primers. Profiling relied on immunoSEQ multiplex PCR, and the TCRdb table lists in-frame clones only, not all of them. Of some 130,000 clones in the sample, roughly 77% were seen once. The sequencing sample was made of PBMCs. The receptors here all came from a female donor in good health and CMV-seronegative.

This clone has a handful of counts. The rearrangement uses TRBV5-4 and TRBJ1-1; TRBD1 agrees at 7 bases. CDR3 length equals 14 residues. V was clipped by 2 bases and J by 11 bases; unmatched bases: 12. The germline V gene has CDR1 SGHNT and CDR2 YYREEE (reference sequence). DNA of the CDR3: TGTGCCAGCAGCTTAACAGGGGTCCCTTTAGGTGCTTTCTTT. Amino acids: CASSLTGVPLGAFF.

J is TRBJ1-1 and V is TRBV7-9, with a possible D match to TRBD1 (6 bases). The CDR3 length is 14 residues. Trimming stripped 1 base from V and 7 bases from J, with 13 bases between. CDR1 is SEHNR, CDR2 FQNEAQ, per germline (reference sequence). CDR3: CASSLGSPRGEAFF. The CDR3 DNA reads TGTGCCAGCAGCTTAGGAAGTCCCAGGGGTGAAGCTTTCTTT.

The chain joins TRBV7-2 to TRBJ1-5, with D uncertain. Germline V gene lookup returns CDR1 SGHTA and CDR2 FQGNSA. Trimming pared 2 bases from V and 6 bases from J, leaving 14 bases between. The CDR3 spans 15 residues. CDR3 in amino acids: CASSLTEGPGQPQHF. In DNA, the CDR3 is TGTGCCAGCAGCTTAACGGAGGGTCCGGGTCAGCCCCAGCATTTT.

The sample holds one count of this clone. The chain employs TRBV7-9 and TRBJ1-2, with a tentative D call TRBD1 (5 bases). The CDR3 is made up of 15 amino acids. V was trimmed by 3 bases and J by 6 bases, leaving 17 bases between them. CDR1 and CDR2 (germline): SEHNR, FQNEAQ (reference sequence). The DNA of the CDR3 is TGTGCCAGCAGCTTTTCCTCAGGGCTTGAGGATGGCTACACCTTC. Translation gives CASSFSSGLEDGYTF.

The chain combines TRBV7-6 with TRBJ2-1; 7 bases fit TRBD2. Germline V gene lookup returns CDR1 SGHVS and CDR2 FNYEAQ. Trimming cost V 0 bases and J 8 bases; bases outside gene matches: 19. CDR3 length equals 19 residues. The CDR3 DNA reads as TGTGCCAGCAGCTTAGCGGAAGGCGGGAGACGCCTTCTCCCCGATGAGCAGTTCTTC. Protein: CASSLAEGGRRLLPDEQFF.

The rearrangement joins TRBV4-3 to TRBJ2-7, with a weak D call TRBD1 (6 bases). Germline CDR1 reads LGHNA; CDR2 reads YSLEER. Trimming pared 2 bases from V and 3 bases from J, leaving 14 bases between. This CDR3 is 15 amino acids long. CDR3 coding DNA: TGCGCCAGCAGCCAACTGGGGCAGGGGAACTACGAGCAGTACTTC. It is translated as CASSQLGQGNYEQYF.

The chain couples TRBV2 to TRBJ2-7, with 11 bases identical to TRBD2. Unmatched junction bases numbered 7, after V lost 6 bases and J lost 6 bases. From germline, CDR1 is SNHLY and CDR2 FYNNEI. The CDR3 loop spans 14 amino acids. CDR3 coding DNA: TGTGCCAGCAGCGTAACTAGCGGGAGACTCGAGCAGTACTTC. Translated, it gives CASSVTSGRLEQYF.

The V and J genes are TRBV7-9 and TRBJ1-1; maybe TRBD1 (5 bases). CDR1 is SEHNR, CDR2 FQNEAQ, per germline (reference sequence). The V gene lost 6 bases and the J gene lost 3 bases, with 17 bases spanning the gap. The CDR3 totals 15 residues. The CDR3 DNA is TGTGCCAGCAGAGGATGGGAGGGGAGGGACACTGAAGCTTTCTTT. Translating gives CASRGWEGRDTEAFF. The full variable domain, completed using reference TRBV7-9 and TRBJ1-1, is DTGVSQNPRHKITKRGQNVTFRCDPISEHNRLYWYRQTLGQGPEFLTYFQNEAQLEKSRLLSDRFSAERPKGSFSTLEIQRTEQGDSAMYLCASRGWEGRDTEAFFGQGTRLTVV.

The chain recombines TRBV4-3 with TRBJ1-2; a weak D match, TRBD1 (5 bases). Deletions cut 1 base from V and 5 bases from J, with 11 bases between. There are 14 residues in the CDR3. Germline V gene lookup returns CDR1 LGHNA and CDR2 YSLEER. The chain's CDR3 is CASSQGLQGYGYTF. In DNA form, the CDR3 reads TGCGCCAGCAGCCAAGGTCTCCAGGGATATGGCTACACCTTC.

The chain links TRBV9 to TRBJ1-2; D is uncertain. This CDR3 region has 11 residues. Per the germline V gene, CDR1 is SGDLS and CDR2 is YYNGEE. V was cut by 3 bases and J by 4 bases, with 4 bases left in between. Here the CDR3 reads CASSDSYGYTF. In DNA form, the CDR3 reads TGTGCCAGCAGCGACTCCTATGGCTACACCTTC.

The V gene is TRBV6-5, the J gene TRBJ1-1; TRBD1 aligns across 7 bases. The CDR3 loop spans 16 amino acids. CDR1 and CDR2 (germline): MNHEY, SVGAGI. V lost 0 bases, J lost 5 bases, and 9 bases stayed unmatched. The CDR3 spells CASSYSTTGRRTEAFF. DNA for the CDR3: TGTGCCAGCAGTTACTCTACGACAGGGAGGAGGACTGAAGCTTTCTTT.

The chain employs TRBV7-9 and TRBJ2-7; D gene unclear. The V gene's germline CDR1 is SEHNR and CDR2 FQNEAQ (reference sequence). The CDR3 is made up of 17 amino acids. V shed 1 base and J shed 3 bases, with 19 bases lying between them. The CDR3 reads CASSLDIGPLGHYEQYF. The CDR3 DNA follows: TGTGCCAGCAGCTTAGACATTGGCCCGTTGGGCCACTACGAGCAGTACTTC. Supplemented by reference TRBV7-9 and TRBJ2-7, the full variable domain reads DTGVSQNPRHKITKRGQNVTFRCDPISEHNRLYWYRQTLGQGPEFLTYFQNEAQLEKSRLLSDRFSAERPKGSFSTLEIQRTEQGDSAMYLCASSLDIGPLGHYEQYFGPGTRLTVT.

The genes are TRBV19 and TRBJ2-2; D remains unclear. With 9 bases removed from V and 3 bases from J, the gap between germline ends came to 11 bases. Germline-derived CDR1 and CDR2 are LNHDA and SQIVND (reference sequence). The CDR3 is 13 amino acids. As DNA, the CDR3 is TGTGCCAGCAAGAGACGGGACACCGGGGAGCTGTTTTTT. The encoded protein is CASKRRDTGELFF. Together with reference TRBV19 and TRBJ2-2, the CDR3 gives the full variable domain: DGGITQSPKYLFRKEGQNVTLSCEQNLNHDAMYWYRQDPGQGLRLIYYSQIVNDFQKGDIAEGYSVSREKKESFPLTVTSAQKNPTAFYLCASKRRDTGELFFGEGSRLTVL.

This CDR3 reads CASSEYFRTEDEKLFF. CDR3 nucleotide sequence: TGTGCCAGCAGTGAATATTTTAGGACAGAGGATGAAAAACTGTTTTTT. The gene calls are TRBV25-1 and TRBJ1-4; D perhaps matches TRBD1 (6 bases). This CDR3 has 16 amino acids. V was cut by 0 bases and J by 6 bases, with 14 bases left in between. CDR1 is MGHDK, CDR2 SYGVNS, per germline.

This chain joins TRBV6-1 and TRBJ2-7, with a possible D match to TRBD2 (5 bases). Germline lookup yields CDR1 MNHNS and CDR2 SASEGT. The CDR3 totals 14 residues. V dropped 6 bases and J dropped 7 bases, with 19 bases sitting between them. DNA for the CDR3: TGTGCCAGCAGAAGCGGTGGGTCGGCTAGTGAGCAGTACTTC. Amino acid sequence: CASRSGGSASEQYF.

The genes are TRBV6-1 and TRBJ2-7; 7 positions match TRBD1. The CDR3 sequence is 14 residues long. Germline loops: CDR1 MNHNS, CDR2 SASEGT. With 4 bases clipped from V and 1 base from J, the junction kept 4 bases outside the gene matches. CDR3 sequence: CASSGDRVSYEQYF. The DNA for the CDR3 is TGTGCCAGCAGTGGTGACAGGGTTTCCTACGAGCAGTACTTC.

This clone was seen more than once but under ten times. This rearrangement joins TRBV6-6 to TRBJ1-1; D perhaps matches TRBD1 (6 bases). The V gene lost 5 bases and the J gene lost 6 bases, with 16 bases spanning the gap. The CDR3 extends over 14 amino acids. CDR1 is MNHNY and CDR2 is SVGAGI in the germline V gene (reference sequence). CDR3 DNA: TGTGCCAGCAGTCCCAACAGGGCCGACTCTGAAGCTTTCTTT. Translation gives CASSPNRADSEAFF.

V and J are TRBV2 and TRBJ2-5; D is unresolved. Trimming left V 4 bases short and J 1 base short, with 4 bases between. There are 12 residues in the CDR3. CDR1 and CDR2 (germline): SNHLY, FYNNEI. CDR3: CASSAGQETQYF. In DNA form, the CDR3 reads TGTGCCAGCAGTGCGGGCCAAGAGACCCAGTACTTC.

The chain combines TRBV10-3 with TRBJ2-1; 14 bases are a match to TRBD2. Germline V gene lookup returns CDR1 ENHRY and CDR2 SYGVKD. The CDR3 runs to 16 residues. V lost 6 bases, J lost 5 bases, and 6 bases stayed unmatched. The CDR3 region is CAIRGTSGGQDNEQFF. Here the CDR3 DNA reads TGTGCCATCAGGGGGACTAGCGGGGGACAAGACAATGAGCAGTTCTTC.

The chain combines TRBV30 with TRBJ1-5; the D gene is possibly TRBD1 (5 bases). The CDR3 contains 12 residues. The germline V gene encodes CDR1 GTSNPN and CDR2 SVGIG (reference sequence). The CDR3 spells CVMGGEGQPQHF. CDR3 in DNA: TGTGTCATGGGAGGGGAAGGCCAGCCCCAGCATTTT.

The V call is TRBV7-9, the J call TRBJ1-1; TRBD1 aligns across 7 bases. Germline CDR1 reads SEHNR; CDR2 reads FQNEAQ (reference sequence). There are 12 residues in the CDR3. V shed 3 bases and J 8 bases; nucleotides not matched to a gene: 3. The CDR3 sequence is CASSFWDSEAFF. The CDR3 bases are TGTGCCAGCAGCTTCTGGGACAGCGAAGCTTTCTTT.